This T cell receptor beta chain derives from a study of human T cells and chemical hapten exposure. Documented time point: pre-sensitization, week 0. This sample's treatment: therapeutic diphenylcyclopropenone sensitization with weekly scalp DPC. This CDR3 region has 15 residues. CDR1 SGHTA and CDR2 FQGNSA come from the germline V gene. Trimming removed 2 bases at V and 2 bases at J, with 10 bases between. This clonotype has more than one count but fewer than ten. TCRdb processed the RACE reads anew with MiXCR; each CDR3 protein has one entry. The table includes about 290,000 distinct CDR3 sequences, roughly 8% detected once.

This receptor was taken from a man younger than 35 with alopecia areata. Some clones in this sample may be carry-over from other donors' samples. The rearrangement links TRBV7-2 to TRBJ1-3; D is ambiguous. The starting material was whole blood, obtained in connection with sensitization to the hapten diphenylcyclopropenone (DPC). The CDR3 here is CASSLFWGPGNTIYF. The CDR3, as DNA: TGTGCCAGCAGCTTATTTTGGGGTCCTGGAAACACCATATATTTT.